This is a list of T cell receptor beta chains from one sample in a study of cytomegalovirus exposure and HLA in healthy donors. Profiled with immunoSEQ multiplex PCR; TCRdb holds only in-frame clones, not every one. The sample totals around 210,000 clones. Sequencing used PBMCs. The receptors were gathered from a girl under 10 years old in good health and CMV-seropositive. Each CDR3 is given with its conserved first and last residue. D genes are given only for firm matches.

j_gene: TRBJ2-5; v_gene: TRBV19; len: 14; d_gene: TRBD2; CDR3nt: TGTGCCAGTAGTAGAAAGGCGGGAGCTGAGACCCAGTACTTC; CDR3aa: CASSRKAGAETQYF
j_gene: TRBJ1-5; v_gene: TRBV28; len: 15; d_gene: .; CDR3nt: TGTGCCAGCAGTTTGGGAGGGAATAGCAATCAGCCCCAGCATTTT; CDR3aa: CASSLGGNSNQPQHF
j_gene: TRBJ2-3; v_gene: TRBV4-2; len: 16; d_gene: TRBD2; CDR3nt: TGTGCCAGCAGCCAAGATACTTCGCGGGAGTTGGATACGCAGTATTTT; CDR3aa: CASSQDTSRELDTQYF
j_gene: TRBJ2-7; v_gene: TRBV2; len: 11; d_gene: .; CDR3nt: TGTGCCAGCAGTCGAGGTGGAGAGCAGTACTTC; CDR3aa: CASSRGGEQYF
j_gene: TRBJ2-3; v_gene: TRBV27; len: 18; d_gene: TRBD2; CDR3nt: TGTGCCAGCAGTCTCTCTAGCGGGAGGTCTTGGGGCACAGATACGCAGTATTTT; CDR3aa: CASSLSSGRSWGTDTQYF
j_gene: TRBJ1-1; v_gene: TRBV30; len: 13; d_gene: .; CDR3nt: TGTGCCTGGAGTGTCGAGGGTGGGGATTTAGCTTTCTTT; CDR3aa: CAWSVEGGDLAFF
j_gene: TRBJ1-2; v_gene: TRBV28; len: 21; d_gene: TRBD1; CDR3nt: TGTGCCAGCAGTCCTCTGACAGGGGTGGGAGAGGTGGATGTAGCTAACTATGGCTACACCTTC; CDR3aa: CASSPLTGVGEVDVANYGYTF
j_gene: TRBJ2-7; v_gene: TRBV6-1; len: 11; d_gene: .; CDR3nt: TGTGCCAGCAAAGGAGGGGCCGAGCAGTACTTC; CDR3aa: CASKGGAEQYF
j_gene: TRBJ2-5; v_gene: TRBV29-1; len: 11; d_gene: .; CDR3nt: TGCAGCGTGGCGGGGGCGGAGACCCAGTACTTC; CDR3aa: CSVAGAETQYF
j_gene: TRBJ2-5; v_gene: TRBV5-1; len: 12; d_gene: .; CDR3nt: TGCGCCAGCAAACAGGAGGGAGAGACCCAGTACTTC; CDR3aa: CASKQEGETQYF
j_gene: TRBJ2-2; v_gene: TRBV7-2; len: 17; d_gene: TRBD2; CDR3nt: TGTGCCAGCACCCGACCCCCCGGGGGGGAGGCTAACGGGGAGCTGTTTTTT; CDR3aa: CASTRPPGGEANGELFF
j_gene: TRBJ2-3; v_gene: TRBV6-5; len: 16; d_gene: .; CDR3nt: TGTGCCAGCAGTTACGTCGAGAGCTTAGGCACAGATACGCAGTATTTT; CDR3aa: CASSYVESLGTDTQYF
j_gene: TRBJ1-1; v_gene: TRBV28; len: 13; d_gene: .; CDR3nt: TGTGCCAGCAGTCGTGGGGGGACCACTGAAGCTTTCTTT; CDR3aa: CASSRGGTTEAFF
j_gene: TRBJ1-1; v_gene: TRBV6-1; len: 13; d_gene: TRBD1; CDR3nt: TGTGCCAGCAGGACAGGGGGAAACACTGAAGCTTTCTTT; CDR3aa: CASRTGGNTEAFF
j_gene: TRBJ2-7; v_gene: TRBV27; len: 14; d_gene: TRBD1; CDR3nt: TGTGCCAGCAGTCCGGGACAGGGGCTATACGAGCAGTACTTC; CDR3aa: CASSPGQGLYEQYF
j_gene: TRBJ2-7; v_gene: TRBV5-1; len: 15; d_gene: TRBD2; CDR3nt: TGCGCCAGCAGCCCCGGACTAGGCGAGTCCTACGAGCAGTACTTC; CDR3aa: CASSPGLGESYEQYF
j_gene: TRBJ2-2; v_gene: TRBV4-2; len: 16; d_gene: TRBD2; CDR3nt: TGTGCCAGCAGCCAAGGTGTTAGCGGGAGTTCCGGGGAGCTGTTTTTT; CDR3aa: CASSQGVSGSSGELFF
j_gene: TRBJ2-3; v_gene: TRBV18; len: 14; d_gene: .; CDR3nt: TGTGCCAGCTCACCTTTAGGGGGCACAGATACGCAGTATTTT; CDR3aa: CASSPLGGTDTQYF
j_gene: TRBJ1-3; v_gene: TRBV6-6; len: 15; d_gene: TRBD1; CDR3nt: TGTGCCAGCAGAGACCCGGACAGGGTAGGAAACACCATATATTTT; CDR3aa: CASRDPDRVGNTIYF
j_gene: TRBJ2-7; v_gene: TRBV7-6; len: 16; d_gene: .; CDR3nt: TGTGCCAGCAGCTTGTCGGACAGTCCGGCGTACTACGAGCAGTACTTC; CDR3aa: CASSLSDSPAYYEQYF
j_gene: TRBJ2-7; v_gene: TRBV27; len: 15; d_gene: .; CDR3nt: TGTGCCAGCAGCTTTAGCGGCACCCGATCCTACGAGCAGTACTTC; CDR3aa: CASSFSGTRSYEQYF
j_gene: TRBJ2-1; v_gene: TRBV28; len: 15; d_gene: .; CDR3nt: TGTGCCAGCAGTCCTGGGGAGCTAAGCTACAATGAGCAGTTCTTC; CDR3aa: CASSPGELSYNEQFF
j_gene: TRBJ2-3; v_gene: TRBV29-1; len: 15; d_gene: TRBD2; CDR3nt: TGCAGCGGGGTGGGTAGCGGGTCTTCTAGCGATACGCAGTATTTT; CDR3aa: CSGVGSGSSSDTQYF